Listed below are T cell receptor beta chains from one sample, sequenced in a study of shared clonotypes between healthy human individuals. The data were produced by immunoSEQ multiplex PCR, yet TCRdb's version contains in-frame clones alone and is incomplete. The repertoire holds about 340,000 clones, with less than 85% as singletons. The sequencing sample was made of memory CD4+ T cells sorted from blood. These receptors all stem from a man between 25 and 39 years old in good health. Each CDR3 is given with its conserved first and last residue. A D gene is named only where the DNA matches it firmly. Clone size appears in some rows only: once, few, many, or a class for an expanded clone.

CDR3nt: TGTGCCAGCAGCTCGCAAGGGGTCGCTAATACGCAGTATTTT; CDR3aa: CASSSQGVANTQYF; abundance: .; j_gene: TRBJ2-3; v_gene: TRBV7-9; d_gene: .
CDR3nt: TGTGCCAGCTCACCTCTGGTCCACTCTGGAAACACCATATATTTT; CDR3aa: CASSPLVHSGNTIYF; abundance: once; j_gene: TRBJ1-3; v_gene: TRBV18; d_gene: .
CDR3nt: TGTGCCAGCTCACCCAGGACTAGTTCAGTCGAGCAGTACTTC; CDR3aa: CASSPRTSSVEQYF; abundance: .; j_gene: TRBJ2-7; v_gene: TRBV18; d_gene: TRBD2
CDR3nt: TGTGCCAGCAGTTACTTCGGGTCCGGGGAGACCCAGTACTTC; CDR3aa: CASSYFGSGETQYF; abundance: .; j_gene: TRBJ2-5; v_gene: TRBV6-5; d_gene: .
CDR3nt: TGTGCCAGCAGTTTATTTGCAGCGTTGACGGAGACCCAGTACTTC; CDR3aa: CASSLFAALTETQYF; abundance: .; j_gene: TRBJ2-5; v_gene: TRBV28; d_gene: .
CDR3nt: TGTGCCAGCAGCTTAGCGGCAGGGGAAAAACTGTTTTTT; CDR3aa: CASSLAAGEKLFF; abundance: .; j_gene: TRBJ1-4; v_gene: TRBV7-2; d_gene: .
CDR3nt: TGTGCCAGCAGCTTGGTTGACCAAAATGAGCAGTTCTTC; CDR3aa: CASSLVDQNEQFF; abundance: .; j_gene: TRBJ2-1; v_gene: TRBV5-4; d_gene: .
CDR3nt: TGTGCCAGCAGCTTCTCAGGGGTGGAGACCCAGTACTTC; CDR3aa: CASSFSGVETQYF; abundance: .; j_gene: TRBJ2-5; v_gene: TRBV7-9; d_gene: .
CDR3nt: TGTGCCAGCGGGTCGGGGGGCGGATTTGACTATGGCTACACCTTC; CDR3aa: CASGSGGGFDYGYTF; abundance: .; j_gene: TRBJ1-2; v_gene: TRBV14; d_gene: .
CDR3nt: TGTGCCAGTCAGACAGGGGCTCAGCCCCAGCATTTT; CDR3aa: CASQTGAQPQHF; abundance: .; j_gene: TRBJ1-5; v_gene: TRBV19; d_gene: TRBD1
CDR3nt: TGTGCCAGCATCGTGCCGTGGACAGGACTCCGGTCGGAGGGGAAAGGGGAGCTGTTTTTT; CDR3aa: CASIVPWTGLRSEGKGELFF; abundance: .; j_gene: TRBJ2-2; v_gene: TRBV2; d_gene: .
CDR3nt: TGTGCCAGCAGCGCGCCCAGGGGGTCAGTGGTGGAGACCCAGTACTTC; CDR3aa: CASSAPRGSVVETQYF; abundance: .; j_gene: TRBJ2-5; v_gene: TRBV7-2; d_gene: TRBD1
CDR3nt: TGCGCCAGCAGCCCCCTGCAGGGACAATCCTACGAGCAGTACTTC; CDR3aa: CASSPLQGQSYEQYF; abundance: .; j_gene: TRBJ2-7; v_gene: TRBV5-1; d_gene: .
CDR3nt: TGTGCCAGCAGAGCTAGCGGGAGCATAGATACGCAGTATTTT; CDR3aa: CASRASGSIDTQYF; abundance: .; j_gene: TRBJ2-3; v_gene: TRBV2; d_gene: TRBD2
CDR3nt: TGCAGCGTTTATCTGGGCGTGAAACTGTTTTTT; CDR3aa: CSVYLGVKLFF; abundance: many; j_gene: TRBJ1-4; v_gene: TRBV29-1; d_gene: .
CDR3nt: TGTGCCAGCAGTGTACGGCTAGCTGATGTCGGGGAGCTGTTTTTT; CDR3aa: CASSVRLADVGELFF; abundance: .; j_gene: TRBJ2-2; v_gene: TRBV2; d_gene: .
CDR3nt: TGCGCCAGCAGCCCCGGGACTAGTACTTACAATGAGCAGTTCTTC; CDR3aa: CASSPGTSTYNEQFF; abundance: .; j_gene: TRBJ2-1; v_gene: TRBV5-1; d_gene: TRBD2
CDR3nt: TGTGCCACCAGCAGTTCCATCGCGGGGGCCACGTACGAGCAGTACTTC; CDR3aa: CATSSSIAGATYEQYF; abundance: .; j_gene: TRBJ2-7; v_gene: TRBV15; d_gene: .
CDR3nt: TGTGCCAGCAGTCATATCGATTGGCTGGACAGGGGAGATACCGGGGAGCTGTTTTTT; CDR3aa: CASSHIDWLDRGDTGELFF; abundance: once; j_gene: TRBJ2-2; v_gene: TRBV27; d_gene: TRBD1
CDR3nt: TGTGCCAGCAGCTTGGGGCTAGATCCATACAATGAGCAGTTCTTC; CDR3aa: CASSLGLDPYNEQFF; abundance: .; j_gene: TRBJ2-1; v_gene: TRBV5-4; d_gene: .
CDR3nt: TGCAGCGTTGAGGGAGACAGGGGGCGCGCGGAGACCCAGTACTTC; CDR3aa: CSVEGDRGRAETQYF; abundance: few; j_gene: TRBJ2-5; v_gene: TRBV29-1; d_gene: TRBD1
CDR3nt: TGTGCCAGCACCTCGTCCCGGGACAGGGTTCAAGAGACCCAGTACTTC; CDR3aa: CASTSSRDRVQETQYF; abundance: few; j_gene: TRBJ2-5; v_gene: TRBV5-6; d_gene: TRBD1
CDR3nt: TGTGCCAGCAGTGTGTCAGGGAACACTGAAGCTTTCTTT; CDR3aa: CASSVSGNTEAFF; abundance: few; j_gene: TRBJ1-1; v_gene: TRBV2; d_gene: .
CDR3nt: TGTGCCAGCACCAAAACCGCCGGGGATCGCCCAGATGGCTACACCTTC; CDR3aa: CASTKTAGDRPDGYTF; abundance: .; j_gene: TRBJ1-2; v_gene: TRBV7-6; d_gene: .
CDR3nt: TGTGCCAGCAGCCTGCAGACAGGCCCGACCACTGAAGCTTTCTTT; CDR3aa: CASSLQTGPTTEAFF; abundance: .; j_gene: TRBJ1-1; v_gene: TRBV11-2; d_gene: .
CDR3nt: TGCAGCGTTGTACAGGGGGCCGGTTTTTCTGGCTACACCTTC; CDR3aa: CSVVQGAGFSGYTF; abundance: .; j_gene: TRBJ1-2; v_gene: TRBV29-1; d_gene: TRBD1
CDR3nt: TGTGCCTGGAGTCCGGGACTAGCCGGCAGGGGCGATACGCAGTATTTT; CDR3aa: CAWSPGLAGRGDTQYF; abundance: .; j_gene: TRBJ2-3; v_gene: TRBV30; d_gene: TRBD2
CDR3nt: TGTGCCAGCAGTGAGGACAGGGATTCACCCCTCCACTTT; CDR3aa: CASSEDRDSPLHF; abundance: .; j_gene: TRBJ1-6; v_gene: TRBV2; d_gene: TRBD1
CDR3nt: TGCGCCAGCGGACAGGCTATTAACAATGAGCAGTTCTTC; CDR3aa: CASGQAINNEQFF; abundance: few; j_gene: TRBJ2-1; v_gene: TRBV5-1; d_gene: TRBD1
CDR3nt: TGTGCCAGCAGTTTAATGGCAGGGGTAGGGACTAATGAAAAACTGTTTTTT; CDR3aa: CASSLMAGVGTNEKLFF; abundance: many; j_gene: TRBJ1-4; v_gene: TRBV27; d_gene: .
CDR3nt: TGTGCCAGCTCACCCGGGACAGGGGGCGACGAGCAGTACTTC; CDR3aa: CASSPGTGGDEQYF; abundance: many; j_gene: TRBJ2-7; v_gene: TRBV18; d_gene: TRBD1
CDR3nt: TGTGCCAGCAGCTCCCGACTAGCTACCTACAATGAGCAGTTCTTC; CDR3aa: CASSSRLATYNEQFF; abundance: .; j_gene: TRBJ2-1; v_gene: TRBV7-2; d_gene: TRBD2
CDR3nt: TGTGCCAGCACAACTACACAGGGCATCGGGGAGCTGTTTTTT; CDR3aa: CASTTTQGIGELFF; abundance: .; j_gene: TRBJ2-2; v_gene: TRBV19; d_gene: .
CDR3nt: TGCGCCAGCAGATTTATGAACACTGAAGCTTTCTTT; CDR3aa: CASRFMNTEAFF; abundance: once; j_gene: TRBJ1-1; v_gene: TRBV10-2; d_gene: .